Listed below are T cell receptor beta chains from one sample, sequenced in a study of cytomegalovirus exposure and HLA in healthy donors. Sequenced by immunoSEQ multiplex PCR; TCRdb stores in-frame clones only, minus some. Found here are more than 150,000 clones, around 82% of them singletons; the top ten hold roughly 2.5%. Sequencing used PBMCs. The source is a woman in her thirties in good health and CMV-seropositive. Both conserved end residues are part of each CDR3.

v_gene: TRBV6-5
j_gene: TRBJ2-1
CDR3aa: CAGSGSSSYNEQFF

v_gene: TRBV28
j_gene: TRBJ2-7
CDR3aa: CASSLAVGEQYF

v_gene: TRBV28
j_gene: TRBJ1-4
CDR3aa: CASRGRRGANEKLFF

v_gene: TRBV2
j_gene: TRBJ2-7
CDR3aa: CASSEGSGEQYF

v_gene: TRBV30
j_gene: TRBJ2-7
CDR3aa: CAWSVWAGRDEQYF

v_gene: TRBV14
j_gene: TRBJ1-1
CDR3aa: CASSQDYGTGGWEVTEAFF

v_gene: TRBV28
j_gene: TRBJ2-7
CDR3aa: CASSRDTAKYEQYF

v_gene: TRBV6-1
j_gene: TRBJ2-4
CDR3aa: CASRTFAGSKNIQYF

v_gene: TRBV5-1
j_gene: TRBJ2-3
CDR3aa: CASSLEGGAPDTQYF

v_gene: TRBV27
j_gene: TRBJ2-7
CDR3aa: CASSPPGTGDYEQYF

v_gene: TRBV4-1
j_gene: .
CDR3aa: CASSQDSPRSYEQYF

v_gene: TRBV9
j_gene: TRBJ2-7
CDR3aa: CASSVSGEYYEQYF

v_gene: TRBV5-8
j_gene: TRBJ1-2
CDR3aa: CASSPGGTVYGYTF

v_gene: TRBV4-3
j_gene: TRBJ2-1
CDR3aa: CASSIGQGASDEQFF

v_gene: TRBV7-2
j_gene: TRBJ1-1
CDR3aa: CASSSRWNTEAFF

v_gene: TRBV2
j_gene: TRBJ1-1
CDR3aa: CASSTGARGTEAFF

v_gene: TRBV2
j_gene: TRBJ2-4
CDR3aa: CASRTDRGQSAKNIQYF

v_gene: TRBV11-2
j_gene: TRBJ2-3
CDR3aa: CASSPGRQWSTDTQYF

v_gene: TRBV20-1
j_gene: TRBJ1-1
CDR3aa: CSATEQGRAFF

v_gene: TRBV5-6
j_gene: TRBJ1-5
CDR3aa: CASSVPGGQPQHF

v_gene: TRBV5-4
j_gene: TRBJ2-2
CDR3aa: CASSFPRAGANTGELFF

v_gene: TRBV9
j_gene: TRBJ2-7
CDR3aa: CASSLYPSSYEQYF

v_gene: TRBV11-2
j_gene: .
CDR3aa: CASSSAGLAGGRLEQYF

v_gene: TRBV28
j_gene: TRBJ1-6
CDR3aa: CASSLYIGTGNSPLHF

v_gene: TRBV6-5
j_gene: TRBJ2-3
CDR3aa: CASSPPQGTDTQYF

v_gene: TRBV20-1
j_gene: TRBJ2-3
CDR3aa: CRAGDTQYF

v_gene: TRBV4-1
j_gene: TRBJ2-7
CDR3aa: CASSQIWGTGAKEQYF

v_gene: TRBV28
j_gene: TRBJ1-4
CDR3aa: CASSGMGNREEKLFF

v_gene: TRBV6-5
j_gene: TRBJ2-3
CDR3aa: CASSYKTPDTQYF

v_gene: TRBV28
j_gene: TRBJ1-6
CDR3aa: CASSPMESSYNSPLHF

v_gene: TRBV5-1
j_gene: TRBJ2-2
CDR3aa: CASSPGLAGVNTGELFF

v_gene: TRBV9
j_gene: TRBJ1-3
CDR3aa: CASSVGLLGNTIYF

v_gene: TRBV10-3
j_gene: TRBJ1-5
CDR3aa: CAISEFGQGGSNQPQHF

v_gene: TRBV29-1
j_gene: TRBJ1-1
CDR3aa: CSANRLNTEAFF

v_gene: TRBV7-9
j_gene: TRBJ1-6
CDR3aa: CASSLWDRANSPLHF

v_gene: TRBV6-6
j_gene: TRBJ2-5
CDR3aa: CASTHASRQQETQYF

v_gene: TRBV11-1
j_gene: TRBJ1-1
CDR3aa: CASSRGGQGNTEAFF

v_gene: TRBV4-3
j_gene: TRBJ2-1
CDR3aa: CASSQEGQKINEQFF

v_gene: TRBV28
j_gene: TRBJ2-7
CDR3aa: CASLATSGYQQYF

v_gene: TRBV7-2
j_gene: TRBJ1-3
CDR3aa: CASSTGATSGNTIYF

v_gene: TRBV7-2
j_gene: TRBJ1-1
CDR3aa: CASSLVQSNTEAFF

v_gene: TRBV13
j_gene: TRBJ1-2
CDR3aa: CASSLRGEGDYGYTF

v_gene: TRBV7-3
j_gene: TRBJ2-3
CDR3aa: CASSLREGADTQYF

v_gene: TRBV4-3
j_gene: TRBJ2-7
CDR3aa: CASSQKRGDEQYF

v_gene: TRBV7-2
j_gene: TRBJ2-5
CDR3aa: CASSANRDPPHF

v_gene: TRBV28
j_gene: TRBJ1-2
CDR3aa: CASSRPPDYGYTF

v_gene: TRBV10-3
j_gene: .
CDR3aa: CAISDAGVSYEQYF

v_gene: TRBV28
j_gene: TRBJ1-6
CDR3aa: CASSLLVSPLHF

v_gene: TRBV29-1
j_gene: TRBJ1-5
CDR3aa: CSVDGVSGSNQPQHF

v_gene: TRBV7-3
j_gene: TRBJ2-1
CDR3aa: CASSLGMPGLVNNEQFF

v_gene: TRBV28
j_gene: TRBJ2-6
CDR3aa: CASSPSQGPGANVLTF

v_gene: TRBV4-2
j_gene: TRBJ1-3
CDR3aa: CASSQEGSILGNTIYF

v_gene: TRBV4-3
j_gene: TRBJ2-3
CDR3aa: CASSQRWGGTDTQYF

v_gene: TRBV2
j_gene: TRBJ2-7
CDR3aa: CASTLYRDRVTLEQYF

v_gene: TRBV29-1
j_gene: TRBJ1-2
CDR3aa: CSVAGGPDGYTF